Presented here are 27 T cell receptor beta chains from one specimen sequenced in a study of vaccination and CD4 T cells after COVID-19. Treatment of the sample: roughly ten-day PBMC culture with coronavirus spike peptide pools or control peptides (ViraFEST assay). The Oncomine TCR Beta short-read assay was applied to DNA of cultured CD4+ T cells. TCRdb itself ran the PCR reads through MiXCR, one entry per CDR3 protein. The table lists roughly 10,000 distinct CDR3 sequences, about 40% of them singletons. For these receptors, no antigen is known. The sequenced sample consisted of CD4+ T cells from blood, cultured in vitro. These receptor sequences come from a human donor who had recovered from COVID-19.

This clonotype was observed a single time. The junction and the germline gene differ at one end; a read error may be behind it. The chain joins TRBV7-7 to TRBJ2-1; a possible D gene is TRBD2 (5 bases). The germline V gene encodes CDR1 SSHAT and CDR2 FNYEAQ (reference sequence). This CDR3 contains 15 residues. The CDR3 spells CASSRGWGSYNEQFF. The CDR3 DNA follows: TGTGCTAGCAGCCGAGGGTGGGGCTCCTACAATGAGCAGTTCTTC.

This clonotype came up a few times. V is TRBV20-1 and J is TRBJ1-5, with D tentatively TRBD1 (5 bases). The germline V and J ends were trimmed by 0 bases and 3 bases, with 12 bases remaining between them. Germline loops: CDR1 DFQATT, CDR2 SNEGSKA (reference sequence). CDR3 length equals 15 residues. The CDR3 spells CSARDSDRLNQPQHF. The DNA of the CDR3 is TGCAGTGCTAGAGACTCAGACAGACTCAATCAGCCCCAGCATTTT.

CDR3 amino acids: CAWIQGGTDTQYF. The CDR3 region has the DNA TGTGCCTGGATACAAGGGGGCACAGATACGCAGTATTTT. The chain combines TRBV30 with TRBJ2-3; D possibly corresponds to TRBD1 (5 bases). The CDR3 runs 13 residues. Germline V CDR1 and CDR2: GTSNPN, SVGIG (reference sequence). Trimming pared 4 bases from V and 1 base from J, leaving 9 bases between.

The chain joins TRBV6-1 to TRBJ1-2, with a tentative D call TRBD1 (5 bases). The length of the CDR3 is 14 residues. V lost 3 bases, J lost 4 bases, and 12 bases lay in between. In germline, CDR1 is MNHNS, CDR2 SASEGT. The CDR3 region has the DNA TGTGCCAGCAGTGATCCGGGGGTAACCTATGGCTACACCTTC. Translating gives CASSDPGVTYGYTF.

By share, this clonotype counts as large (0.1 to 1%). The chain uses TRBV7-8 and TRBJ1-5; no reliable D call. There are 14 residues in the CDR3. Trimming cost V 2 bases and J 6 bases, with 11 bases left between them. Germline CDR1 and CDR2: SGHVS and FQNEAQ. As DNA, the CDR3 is TGTGCCAGCAGCTTAAGGGAGGGAGCTCAGCCCCAGCATTTT. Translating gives CASSLREGAQPQHF. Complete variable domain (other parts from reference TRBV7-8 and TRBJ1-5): GAGVSQSPRYKVAKRGQDVALRCDPISGHVSLFWYQQALGQGPEFLTYFQNEAQLDKSGLPSDRFFAERPEGSVSTLKIQRTQQEDSAVYLCASSLREGAQPQHFGDGTRLSIL.

CDR3 loop: CASNTPTSRVDNTEAFF. DNA of the CDR3: TGTGCCAGTAATACACCAACATCTAGAGTGGACAACACTGAAGCTTTCTTT. V is TRBV19 and J is TRBJ1-1, with unresolved D. The CDR3 contains 17 residues. Trimming shortened V by 7 bases and J by 2 bases, and 23 bases separated the two germline ends. Germline CDR1 is LNHDA and CDR2 is SQIVND (reference sequence).

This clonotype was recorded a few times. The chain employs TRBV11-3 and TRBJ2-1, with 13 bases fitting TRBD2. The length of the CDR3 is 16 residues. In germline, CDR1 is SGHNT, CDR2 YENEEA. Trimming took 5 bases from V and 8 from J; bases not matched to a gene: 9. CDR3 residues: CASSATSGGALYEQFF. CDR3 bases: TGTGCCAGCAGCGCAACTAGCGGGGGGGCTCTCTATGAGCAGTTCTTC.

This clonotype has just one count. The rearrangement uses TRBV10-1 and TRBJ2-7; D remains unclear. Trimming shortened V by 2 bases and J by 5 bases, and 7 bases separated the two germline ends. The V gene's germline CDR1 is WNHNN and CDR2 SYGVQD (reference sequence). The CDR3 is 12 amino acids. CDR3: CASSERNNEQYF. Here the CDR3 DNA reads TGCGCCAGCAGTGAGCGTAACAACGAGCAGTACTTC.

The CDR3 is CASSQERTGNYGYTF. CDR3 in DNA: TGTGCCAGCAGCCAGGAACGGACGGGGAACTATGGCTACACCTTC. This chain links TRBV7-2 with TRBJ1-2; D uncertain. V gave up 5 bases and J gave up 2 bases, with 15 bases separating them. Germline V gene sequence: CDR1 SGHTA, CDR2 FQGNSA. The CDR3 contains 15 residues.

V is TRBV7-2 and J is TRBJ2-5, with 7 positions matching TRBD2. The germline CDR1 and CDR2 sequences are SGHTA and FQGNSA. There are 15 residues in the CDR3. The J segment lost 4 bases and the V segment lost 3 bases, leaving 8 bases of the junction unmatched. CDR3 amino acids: CASSLGGGDGETQYF. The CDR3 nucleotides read TGTGCCAGCAGCTTGGGTGGGGGGGATGGAGAGACCCAGTACTTC. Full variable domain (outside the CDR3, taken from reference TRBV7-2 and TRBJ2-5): GAGVSQSPSNKVTEKGKDVELRCDPISGHTALYWYRQSLGQGLEFLIYFQGNSAPDKSGLPSDRFSAERTGGSVSTLTIQRTQQEDSAVYLCASSLGGGDGETQYFGPGTRLLVL.

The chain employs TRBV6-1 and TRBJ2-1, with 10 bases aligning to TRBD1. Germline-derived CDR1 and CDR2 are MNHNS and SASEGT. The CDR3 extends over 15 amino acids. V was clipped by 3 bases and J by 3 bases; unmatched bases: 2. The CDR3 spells CASSDGTGDYNEQFF. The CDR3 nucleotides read TGTGCCAGCAGTGACGGGACAGGGGACTACAATGAGCAGTTCTTC.

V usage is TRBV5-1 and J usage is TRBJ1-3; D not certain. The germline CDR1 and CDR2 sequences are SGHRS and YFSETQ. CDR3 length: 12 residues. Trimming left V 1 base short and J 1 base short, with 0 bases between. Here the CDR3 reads CASSLSGNTIYF. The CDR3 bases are TGCGCCAGCAGCTTGTCTGGAAACACCATATATTTT.

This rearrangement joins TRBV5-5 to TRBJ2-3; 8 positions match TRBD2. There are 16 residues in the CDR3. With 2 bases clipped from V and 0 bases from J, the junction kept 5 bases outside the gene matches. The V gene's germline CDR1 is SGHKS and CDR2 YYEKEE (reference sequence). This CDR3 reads CASSLRGGASTDTQYF. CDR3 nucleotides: TGTGCCAGCAGCTTACGGGGGGGGGCCAGCACAGATACGCAGTATTTT. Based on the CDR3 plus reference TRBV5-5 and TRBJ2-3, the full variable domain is DAGVTQSPTHLIKTRGQQVTLRCSPISGHKSVSWYQQVLGQGPQFIFQYYEKEERGRGNFPDRFSARQFPNYSSELNVNALLLGDSALYLCASSLRGGASTDTQYFGPGTRLTVL.

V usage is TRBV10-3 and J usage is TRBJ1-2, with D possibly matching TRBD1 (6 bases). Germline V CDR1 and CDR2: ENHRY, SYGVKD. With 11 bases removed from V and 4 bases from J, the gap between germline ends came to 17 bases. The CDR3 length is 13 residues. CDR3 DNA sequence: TGTGCCGTCCGGGACGGGGGCGCCTATGGCTACACCTTC. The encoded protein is CAVRDGGAYGYTF.

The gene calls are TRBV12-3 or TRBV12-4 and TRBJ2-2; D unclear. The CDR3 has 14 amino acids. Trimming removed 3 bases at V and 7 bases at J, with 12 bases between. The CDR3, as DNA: TGTGCCAGCAGTTTTATAGGGTCCGGCGGGGAGCTGTTTTTT. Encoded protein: CASSFIGSGGELFF.

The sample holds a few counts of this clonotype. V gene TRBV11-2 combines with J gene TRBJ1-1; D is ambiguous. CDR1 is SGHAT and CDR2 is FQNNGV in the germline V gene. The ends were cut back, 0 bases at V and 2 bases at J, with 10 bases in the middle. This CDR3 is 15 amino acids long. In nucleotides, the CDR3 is TGTGCCAGCAGCTTAGACCTACGGGGAAACACTGAAGCTTTCTTT. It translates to CASSLDLRGNTEAFF.

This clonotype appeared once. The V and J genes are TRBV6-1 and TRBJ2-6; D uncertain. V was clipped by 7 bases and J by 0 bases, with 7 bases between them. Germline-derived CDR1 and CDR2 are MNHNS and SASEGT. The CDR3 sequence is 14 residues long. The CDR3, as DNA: TGTGCCAGCAACCTCGTCTCTGGGGCCAACGTCCTGACTTTC. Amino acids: CASNLVSGANVLTF.

The CDR3 nucleotides read TGTGCCAGCAGCTACCTACAGGGACCCCTTTCGTCCTACGAGCAGTACTTC. It encodes CASSYLQGPLSSYEQYF. The chain employs TRBV11-2 and TRBJ2-1, with D possibly being TRBD1 (6 bases). The J call is in doubt because the DNA end fits TRBJ2-7 better. The V gene's germline CDR1 is SGHAT and CDR2 FQNNGV. The CDR3 runs to 17 residues.

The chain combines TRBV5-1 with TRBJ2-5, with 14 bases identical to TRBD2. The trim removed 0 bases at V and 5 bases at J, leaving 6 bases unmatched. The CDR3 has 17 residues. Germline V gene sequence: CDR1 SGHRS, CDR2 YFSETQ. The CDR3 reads CASSLGTSGGREETQYF. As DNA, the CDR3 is TGCGCCAGCAGCTTGGGGACTAGCGGGGGGCGTGAGGAGACCCAGTACTTC.

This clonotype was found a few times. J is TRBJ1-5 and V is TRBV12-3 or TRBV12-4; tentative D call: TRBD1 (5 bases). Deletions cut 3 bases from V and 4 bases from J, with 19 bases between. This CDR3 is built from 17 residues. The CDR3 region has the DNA TGTGCCAGCAGTTTCATCCCTCTCCCAGGGCAGAATCAGCCCCAGCATTTT. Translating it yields CASSFIPLPGQNQPQHF.

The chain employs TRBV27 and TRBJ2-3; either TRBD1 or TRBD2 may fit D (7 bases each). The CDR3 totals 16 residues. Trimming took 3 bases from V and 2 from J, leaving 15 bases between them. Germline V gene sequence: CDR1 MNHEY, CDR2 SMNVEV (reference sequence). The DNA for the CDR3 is TGTGCCAGCAGTTTCGAGGGGAGGGGGCACACAGATACGCAGTATTTT. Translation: CASSFEGRGHTDTQYF.

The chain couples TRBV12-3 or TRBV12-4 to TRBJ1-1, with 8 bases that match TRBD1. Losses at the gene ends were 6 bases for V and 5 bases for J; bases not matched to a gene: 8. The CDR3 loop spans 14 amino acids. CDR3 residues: CASRSGTGGTEAFF. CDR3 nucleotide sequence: TGTGCCAGCAGGTCCGGGACAGGTGGGACTGAAGCTTTCTTT.

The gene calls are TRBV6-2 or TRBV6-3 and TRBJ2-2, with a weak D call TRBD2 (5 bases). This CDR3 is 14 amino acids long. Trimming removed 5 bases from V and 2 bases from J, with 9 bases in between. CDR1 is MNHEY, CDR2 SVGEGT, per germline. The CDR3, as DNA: TGTGCCAGCAGTGCCGGGATTAACACCGGGGAGCTGTTTTTT. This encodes CASSAGINTGELFF.

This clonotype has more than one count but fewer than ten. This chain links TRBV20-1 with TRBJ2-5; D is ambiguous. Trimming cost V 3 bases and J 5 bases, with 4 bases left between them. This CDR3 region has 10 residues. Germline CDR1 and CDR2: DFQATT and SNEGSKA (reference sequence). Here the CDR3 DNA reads TGCAGTGCTAGGGCTGAGACCCAGTACTTC. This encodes CSARAETQYF.

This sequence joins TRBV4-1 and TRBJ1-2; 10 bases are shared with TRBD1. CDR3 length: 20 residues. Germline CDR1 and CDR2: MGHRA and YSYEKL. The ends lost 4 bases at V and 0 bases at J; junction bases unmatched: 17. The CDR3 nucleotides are TGCGCCAGCAGCCCAGCCGGGACAGGGGAATTAAGCAGAGCTAACTATGGCTACACCTTC. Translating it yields CASSPAGTGELSRANYGYTF.

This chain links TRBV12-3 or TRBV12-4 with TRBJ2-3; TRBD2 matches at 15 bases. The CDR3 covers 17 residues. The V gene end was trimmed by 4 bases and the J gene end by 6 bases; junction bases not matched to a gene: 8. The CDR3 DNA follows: TGTGCCAGCAGTTCCCTCAGGACTAGCGGGGGGGCGGATACGCAGTATTTT. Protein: CASSSLRTSGGADTQYF.

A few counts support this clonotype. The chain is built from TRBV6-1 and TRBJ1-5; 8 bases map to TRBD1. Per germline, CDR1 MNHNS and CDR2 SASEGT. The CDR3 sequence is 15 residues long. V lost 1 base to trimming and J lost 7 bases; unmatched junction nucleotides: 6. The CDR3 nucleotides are TGTGCCAGCAGTGAAGGGGCAGGGGGCCGGCAGCCCCAGCATTTT. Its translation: CASSEGAGGRQPQHF.